The entry that follows covers one TCR beta chain sequence. TCRdb reanalysed the 5' RACE reads using MiXCR and keeps one entry per CDR3 protein. The table has about 580,000 distinct CDR3 sequences, roughly 17% seen once. The data were obtained in a study of T cells after yellow fever vaccination. Germline V gene data show CDR1 as MNHEY and CDR2 as SVGEGT. The V and J ends lost 4 bases and 11 bases respectively, with 14 bases between them. This CDR3 region has 12 residues. This TCR was recovered from a man in his late teens or twenties who received the YFV17D yellow fever vaccine. Sequenced material: PBMCs, taken 5 days after the first yellow fever vaccination. The gene calls are TRBV6-2 or TRBV6-3 and TRBJ1-1; tentatively, D is TRBD1 (5 bases). The CDR3 nucleotides read TGTGCCAGCAGTTTCCCAGGGCGCGGGGCTTTCTTT. This translates into CASSFPGRGAFF.